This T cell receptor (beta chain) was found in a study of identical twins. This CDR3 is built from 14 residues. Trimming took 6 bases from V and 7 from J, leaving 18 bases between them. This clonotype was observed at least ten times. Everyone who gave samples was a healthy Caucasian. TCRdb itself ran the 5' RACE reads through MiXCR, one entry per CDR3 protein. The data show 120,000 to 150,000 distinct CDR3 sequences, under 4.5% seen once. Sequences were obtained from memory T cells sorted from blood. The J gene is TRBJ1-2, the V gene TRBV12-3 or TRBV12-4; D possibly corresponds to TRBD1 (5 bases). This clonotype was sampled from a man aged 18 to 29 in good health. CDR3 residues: CASRTLPGPRGYTF. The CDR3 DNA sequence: TGTGCCAGCAGAACACTACCGGGGCCCCGTGGCTACACCTTC.